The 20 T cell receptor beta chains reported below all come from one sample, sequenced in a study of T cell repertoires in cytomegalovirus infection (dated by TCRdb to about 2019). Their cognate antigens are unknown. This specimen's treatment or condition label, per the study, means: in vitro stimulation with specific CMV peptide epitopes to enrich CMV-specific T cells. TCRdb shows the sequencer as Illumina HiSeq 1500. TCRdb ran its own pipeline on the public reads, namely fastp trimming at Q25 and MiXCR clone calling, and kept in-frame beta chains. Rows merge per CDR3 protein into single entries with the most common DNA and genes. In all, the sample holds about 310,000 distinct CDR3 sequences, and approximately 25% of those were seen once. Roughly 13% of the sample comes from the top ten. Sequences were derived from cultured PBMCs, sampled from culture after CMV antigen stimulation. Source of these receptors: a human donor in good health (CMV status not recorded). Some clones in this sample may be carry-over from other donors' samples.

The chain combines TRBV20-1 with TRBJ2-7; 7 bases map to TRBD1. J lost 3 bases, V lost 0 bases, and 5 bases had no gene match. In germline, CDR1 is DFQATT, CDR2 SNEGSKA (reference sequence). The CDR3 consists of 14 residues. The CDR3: CSARDRGSLYEQYF. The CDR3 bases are TGCAGTGCTAGAGACAGGGGGTCTCTCTACGAGCAGTACTTC.

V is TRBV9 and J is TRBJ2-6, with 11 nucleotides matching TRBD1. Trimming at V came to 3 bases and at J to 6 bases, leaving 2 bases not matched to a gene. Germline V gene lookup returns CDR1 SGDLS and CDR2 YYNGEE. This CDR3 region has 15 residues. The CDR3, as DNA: TGTGCCAGCAGCGAAGGACAGGGGGCGGCCAACGTCCTGACTTTC. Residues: CASSEGQGAANVLTF.

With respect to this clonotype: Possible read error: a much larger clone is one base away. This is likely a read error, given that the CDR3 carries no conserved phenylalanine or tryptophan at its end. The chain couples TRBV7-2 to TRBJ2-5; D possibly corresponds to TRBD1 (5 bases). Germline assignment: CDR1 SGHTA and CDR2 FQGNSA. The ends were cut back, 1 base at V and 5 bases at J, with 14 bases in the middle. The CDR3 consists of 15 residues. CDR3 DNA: TGTGCCAGCAGCTTAGGGCCGACAGCCAGTGAGACCCAGTACTTA. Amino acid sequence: CASSLGPTASETQYL.

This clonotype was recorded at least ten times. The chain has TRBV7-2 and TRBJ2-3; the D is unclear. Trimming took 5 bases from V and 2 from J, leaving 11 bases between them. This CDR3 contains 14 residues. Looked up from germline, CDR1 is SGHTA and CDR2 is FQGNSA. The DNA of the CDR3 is TGTGCCAGCAGCCCCACCGTGTACACAGATACGCAGTATTTT. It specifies CASSPTVYTDTQYF.

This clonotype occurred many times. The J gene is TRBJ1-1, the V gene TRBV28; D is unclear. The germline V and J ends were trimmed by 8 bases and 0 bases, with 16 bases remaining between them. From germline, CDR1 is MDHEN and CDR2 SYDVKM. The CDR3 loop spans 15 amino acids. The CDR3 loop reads CASCGDGSLNTEAFF. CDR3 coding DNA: TGTGCCAGCTGTGGAGATGGGTCTCTGAACACTGAAGCTTTCTTT.

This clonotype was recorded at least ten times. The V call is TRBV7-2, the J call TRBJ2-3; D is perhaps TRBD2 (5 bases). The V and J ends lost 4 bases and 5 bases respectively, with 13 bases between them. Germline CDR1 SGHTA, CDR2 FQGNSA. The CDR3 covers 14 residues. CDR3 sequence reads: CASSSAGRGDTQYF. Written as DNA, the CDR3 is TGTGCCAGCAGCTCCGCCGGCCGGGGAGATACGCAGTATTTT.

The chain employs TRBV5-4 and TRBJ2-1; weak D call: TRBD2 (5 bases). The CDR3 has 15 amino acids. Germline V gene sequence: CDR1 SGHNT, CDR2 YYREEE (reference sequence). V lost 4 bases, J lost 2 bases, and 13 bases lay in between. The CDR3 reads CASSHDPGTYNEQFF. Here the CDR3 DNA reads TGTGCCAGCAGCCATGACCCGGGGACCTACAATGAGCAGTTCTTC. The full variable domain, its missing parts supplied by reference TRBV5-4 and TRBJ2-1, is ETGVTQSPTHLIKTRGQQVTLRCSSQSGHNTVSWYQQALGQGPQFIFQYYREEENGRGNFPPRFSGLQFPNYSSELNVNALELDDSALYLCASSHDPGTYNEQFFGPGTRLTVL.

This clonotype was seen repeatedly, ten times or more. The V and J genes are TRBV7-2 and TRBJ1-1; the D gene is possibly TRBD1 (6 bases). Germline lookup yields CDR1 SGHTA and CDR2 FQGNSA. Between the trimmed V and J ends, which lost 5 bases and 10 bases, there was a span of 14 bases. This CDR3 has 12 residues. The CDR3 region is CASSINREPAFF. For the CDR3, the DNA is TGTGCCAGCAGCATTAACAGGGAACCAGCTTTCTTT. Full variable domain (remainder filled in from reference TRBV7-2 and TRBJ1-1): GAGVSQSPSNKVTEKGKDVELRCDPISGHTALYWYRQSLGQGLEFLIYFQGNSAPDKSGLPSDRFSAERTGGSVSTLTIQRTQQEDSAVYLCASSINREPAFFGQGTRLTVV.

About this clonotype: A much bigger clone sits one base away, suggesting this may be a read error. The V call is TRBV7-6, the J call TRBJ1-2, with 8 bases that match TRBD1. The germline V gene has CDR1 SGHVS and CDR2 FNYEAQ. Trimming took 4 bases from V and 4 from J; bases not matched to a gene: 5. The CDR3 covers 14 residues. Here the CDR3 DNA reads TGTGCCAGCAGCTCGACAGGGGCGAGCTATGGCTACACCTTC. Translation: CASSSTGASYGYTF.

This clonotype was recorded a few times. CDR3 in DNA: TGTGCCAGCACTGTTTCGGTGGGCAATCAGCCCCAGCATTTT. Protein: CASTVSVGNQPQHF. The chain recombines TRBV4-2 with TRBJ1-5, with D unclear. Germline V gene data show CDR1 as LGHNA and CDR2 as YNFKEQ. V lost 7 bases to trimming and J lost 2 bases, with 12 bases between them. This CDR3 region has 14 residues.

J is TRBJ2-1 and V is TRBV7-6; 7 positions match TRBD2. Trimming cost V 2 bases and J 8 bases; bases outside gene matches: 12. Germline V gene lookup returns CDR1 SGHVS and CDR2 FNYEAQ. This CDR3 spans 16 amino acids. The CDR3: CASSLSGLGPYDEQFF. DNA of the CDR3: TGTGCCAGCAGCTTAAGCGGACTAGGCCCTTACGATGAGCAGTTCTTC.

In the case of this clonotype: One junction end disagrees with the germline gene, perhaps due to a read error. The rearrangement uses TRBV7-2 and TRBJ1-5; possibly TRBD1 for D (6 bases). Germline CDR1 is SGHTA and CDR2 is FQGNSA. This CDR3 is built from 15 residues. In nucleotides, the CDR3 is TGTGCCAGCAGCTCCGCTGGGGGGGGCAAACAGCCCCAGCATTTT. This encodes CASSSAGGGKQPQHF.

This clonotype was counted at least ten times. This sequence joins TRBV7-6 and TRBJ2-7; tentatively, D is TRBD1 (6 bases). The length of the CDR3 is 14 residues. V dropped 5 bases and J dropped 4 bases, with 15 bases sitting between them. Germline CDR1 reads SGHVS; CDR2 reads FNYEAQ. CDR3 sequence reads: CASSVTLQGYEQYF. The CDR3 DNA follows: TGTGCCAGCAGCGTAACACTCCAGGGGTACGAGCAGTACTTC.

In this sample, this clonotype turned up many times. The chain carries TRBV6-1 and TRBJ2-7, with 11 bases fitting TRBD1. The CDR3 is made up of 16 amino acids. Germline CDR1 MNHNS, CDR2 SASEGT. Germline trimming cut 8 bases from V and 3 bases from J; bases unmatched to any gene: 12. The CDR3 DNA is TGTGCCAGCTTACCTCAAGGGGGACAGGGGGTCTACGAGCAGTACTTC. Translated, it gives CASLPQGGQGVYEQYF.

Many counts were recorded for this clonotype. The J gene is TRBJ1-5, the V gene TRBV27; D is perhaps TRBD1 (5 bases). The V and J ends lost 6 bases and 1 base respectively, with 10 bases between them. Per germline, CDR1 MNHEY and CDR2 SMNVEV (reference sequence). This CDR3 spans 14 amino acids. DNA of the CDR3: TGTGCCAGCAGCCACCGGGACAGCAATCAGCCCCAGCATTTT. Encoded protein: CASSHRDSNQPQHF.

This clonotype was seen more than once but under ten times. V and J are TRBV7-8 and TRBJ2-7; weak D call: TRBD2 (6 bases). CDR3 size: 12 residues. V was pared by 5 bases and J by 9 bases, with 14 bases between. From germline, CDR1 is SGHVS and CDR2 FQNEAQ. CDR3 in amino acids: CASSTTRHRQYV. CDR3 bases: TGTGCCAGCAGCACGACTAGGCACCGGCAGTACGTC.

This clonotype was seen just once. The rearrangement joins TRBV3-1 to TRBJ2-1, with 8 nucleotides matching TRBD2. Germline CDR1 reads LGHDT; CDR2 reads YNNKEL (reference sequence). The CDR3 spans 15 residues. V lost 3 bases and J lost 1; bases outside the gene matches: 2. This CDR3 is CASSQGLDSYNEQFF. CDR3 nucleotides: TGTGCCAGCAGCCAGGGACTAGATTCCTACAATGAGCAGTTCTTC.

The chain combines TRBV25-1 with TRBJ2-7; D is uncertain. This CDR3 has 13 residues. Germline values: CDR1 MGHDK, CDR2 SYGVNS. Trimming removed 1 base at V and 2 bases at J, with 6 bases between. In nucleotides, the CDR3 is TGTGCCAGCAGTGAATTCGGTACCTACGAGCAGTACTTC. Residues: CASSEFGTYEQYF.

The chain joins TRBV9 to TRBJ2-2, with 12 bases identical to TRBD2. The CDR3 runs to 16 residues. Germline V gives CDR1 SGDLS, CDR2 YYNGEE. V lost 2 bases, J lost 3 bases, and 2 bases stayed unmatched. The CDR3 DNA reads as TGTGCCAGCAGCGTTCTAGCGGGAGGGGACACCGGGGAGCTGTTTTTT. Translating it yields CASSVLAGGDTGELFF.

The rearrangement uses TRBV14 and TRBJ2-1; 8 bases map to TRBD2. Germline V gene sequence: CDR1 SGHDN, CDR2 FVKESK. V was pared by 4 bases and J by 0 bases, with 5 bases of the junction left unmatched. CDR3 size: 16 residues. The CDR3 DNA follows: TGTGCCAGCAGCCCTCGGGGGGGAAGCTCCTACAATGAGCAGTTCTTC. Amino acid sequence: CASSPRGGSSYNEQFF.